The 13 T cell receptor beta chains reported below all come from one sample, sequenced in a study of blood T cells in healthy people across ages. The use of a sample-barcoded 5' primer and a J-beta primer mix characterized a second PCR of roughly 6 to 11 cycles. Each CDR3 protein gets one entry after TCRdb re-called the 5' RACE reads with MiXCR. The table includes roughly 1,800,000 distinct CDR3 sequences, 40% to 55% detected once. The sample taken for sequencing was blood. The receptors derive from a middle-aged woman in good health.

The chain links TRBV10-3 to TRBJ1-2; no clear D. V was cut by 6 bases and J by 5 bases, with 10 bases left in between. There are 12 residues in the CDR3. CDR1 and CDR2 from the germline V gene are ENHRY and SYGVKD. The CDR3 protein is CAISSDGYGYTF. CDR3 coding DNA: TGTGCCATCAGCTCAGATGGGTATGGCTACACCTTC.

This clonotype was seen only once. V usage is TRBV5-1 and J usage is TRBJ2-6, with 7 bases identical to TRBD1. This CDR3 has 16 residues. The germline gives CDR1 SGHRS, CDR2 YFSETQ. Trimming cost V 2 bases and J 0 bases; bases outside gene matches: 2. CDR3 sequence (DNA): TGCGCCAGCAGCTTAGGACAGGCCTCTGGGGCCAACGTCCTGACTTTC. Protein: CASSLGQASGANVLTF.

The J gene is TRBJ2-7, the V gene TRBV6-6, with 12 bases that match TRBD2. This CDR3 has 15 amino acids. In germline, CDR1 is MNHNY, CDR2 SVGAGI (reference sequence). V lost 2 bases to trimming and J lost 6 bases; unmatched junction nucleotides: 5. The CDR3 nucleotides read TGTGCCAGCAGTTACCCTAGCGGGGGGGCAGCCGAGCAGTACTTC. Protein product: CASSYPSGGAAEQYF.

The CDR3 region has the DNA TGCAGTGCTGGGGGACGGTTCACAGATACGCAGTATTTT. As protein: CSAGGRFTDTQYF. The gene calls are TRBV20-1 and TRBJ2-3; TRBD1 or TRBD2 may be the D gene (5 bases each). The V end lost 5 bases, the J end lost 2 bases, and 11 bases lay between the germline ends. CDR3 size: 13 residues. CDR1 is DFQATT and CDR2 is SNEGSKA in the germline V gene (reference sequence).

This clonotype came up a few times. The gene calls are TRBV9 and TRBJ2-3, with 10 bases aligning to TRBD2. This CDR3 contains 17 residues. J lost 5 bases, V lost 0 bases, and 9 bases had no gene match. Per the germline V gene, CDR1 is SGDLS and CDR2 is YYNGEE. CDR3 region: CASSVASSGGVIDTQYF. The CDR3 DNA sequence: TGTGCCAGCAGCGTAGCGTCAAGCGGGGGGGTTATAGATACGCAGTATTTT.

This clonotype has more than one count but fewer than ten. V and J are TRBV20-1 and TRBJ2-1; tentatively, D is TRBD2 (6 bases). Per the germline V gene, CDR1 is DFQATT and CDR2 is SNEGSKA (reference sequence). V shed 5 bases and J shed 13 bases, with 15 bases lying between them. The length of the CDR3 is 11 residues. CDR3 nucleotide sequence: TGCAGTGCTGCCAGAGACGGGGGTCAGTTCTTC. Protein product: CSAARDGGQFF.

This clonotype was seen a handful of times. CDR3 coding DNA: TGCAGTGCTAGACGCGGGGGGGCAGAGACCCAGTACTTC. Amino acids: CSARRGGAETQYF. The V call is TRBV20-1, the J call TRBJ2-5, with TRBD2 matching 9 bases. This CDR3 contains 13 residues. Germline-derived CDR1 and CDR2 are DFQATT and SNEGSKA (reference sequence). V shed 2 bases and J 4 bases; nucleotides not matched to a gene: 2.

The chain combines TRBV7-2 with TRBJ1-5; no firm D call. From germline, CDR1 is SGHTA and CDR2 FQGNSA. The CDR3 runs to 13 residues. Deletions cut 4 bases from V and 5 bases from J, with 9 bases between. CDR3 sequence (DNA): TGTGCCAGCAGCTACGATTTCGATCAGCCCCAGCATTTT. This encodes CASSYDFDQPQHF.

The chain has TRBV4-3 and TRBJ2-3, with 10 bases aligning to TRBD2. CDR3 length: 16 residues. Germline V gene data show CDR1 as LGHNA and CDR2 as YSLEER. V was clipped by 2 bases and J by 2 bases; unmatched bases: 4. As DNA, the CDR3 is TGCGCCAGCAGCCAACTAGCGGGGGAGCCCACAGATACGCAGTATTTT. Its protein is CASSQLAGEPTDTQYF.

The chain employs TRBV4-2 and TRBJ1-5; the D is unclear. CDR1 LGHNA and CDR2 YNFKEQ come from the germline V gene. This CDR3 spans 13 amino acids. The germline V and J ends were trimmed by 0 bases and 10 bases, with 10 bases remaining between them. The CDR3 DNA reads TGTGCCAGCAGCCAAGATCACGGGTCTCCCCAGCATTTT. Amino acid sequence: CASSQDHGSPQHF.

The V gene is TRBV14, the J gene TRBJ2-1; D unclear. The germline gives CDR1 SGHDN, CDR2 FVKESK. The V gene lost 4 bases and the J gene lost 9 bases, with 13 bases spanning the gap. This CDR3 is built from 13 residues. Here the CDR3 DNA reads TGTGCCAGCAGCCTCGCACCAAGAACTGAGCAGTTCTTC. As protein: CASSLAPRTEQFF. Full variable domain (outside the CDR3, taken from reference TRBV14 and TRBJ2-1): EAGVTQFPSHSVIEKGQTVTLRCDPISGHDNLYWYRRVMGKEIKFLLHFVKESKQDESGMPNNRFLAERTGGTYSTLKVQPAELEDSGVYFCASSLAPRTEQFFGPGTRLTVL.

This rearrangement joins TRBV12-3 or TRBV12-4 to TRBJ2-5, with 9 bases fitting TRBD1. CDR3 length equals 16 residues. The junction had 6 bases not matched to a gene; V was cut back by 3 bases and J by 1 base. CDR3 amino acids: CASSFGQTGGQETQYF. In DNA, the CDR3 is TGTGCCAGCAGTTTCGGTCAGACAGGGGGCCAAGAGACCCAGTACTTC.

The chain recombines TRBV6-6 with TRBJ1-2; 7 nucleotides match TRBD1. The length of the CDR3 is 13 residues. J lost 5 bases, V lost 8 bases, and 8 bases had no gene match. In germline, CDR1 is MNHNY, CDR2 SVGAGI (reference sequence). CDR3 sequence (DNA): TGTGCCAGCCCCATGGGACAGCCATATGGCTACACCTTC. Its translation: CASPMGQPYGYTF.